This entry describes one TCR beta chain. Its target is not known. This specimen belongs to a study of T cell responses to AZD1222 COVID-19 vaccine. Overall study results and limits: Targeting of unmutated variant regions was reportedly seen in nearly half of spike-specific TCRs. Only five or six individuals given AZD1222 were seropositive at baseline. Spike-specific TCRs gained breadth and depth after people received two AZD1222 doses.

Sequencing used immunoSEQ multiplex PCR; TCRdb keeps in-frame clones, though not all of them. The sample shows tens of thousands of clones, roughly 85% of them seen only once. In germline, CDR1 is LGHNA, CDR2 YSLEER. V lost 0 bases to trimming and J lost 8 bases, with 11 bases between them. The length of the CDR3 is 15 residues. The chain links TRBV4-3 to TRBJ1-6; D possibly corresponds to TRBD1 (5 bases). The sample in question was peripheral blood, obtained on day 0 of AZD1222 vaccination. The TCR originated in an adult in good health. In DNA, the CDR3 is TGCGCCAGCAGCCAAGAGGCAGGGAAATATTCACCCCTCCACTTT. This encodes CASSQEAGKYSPLHF.